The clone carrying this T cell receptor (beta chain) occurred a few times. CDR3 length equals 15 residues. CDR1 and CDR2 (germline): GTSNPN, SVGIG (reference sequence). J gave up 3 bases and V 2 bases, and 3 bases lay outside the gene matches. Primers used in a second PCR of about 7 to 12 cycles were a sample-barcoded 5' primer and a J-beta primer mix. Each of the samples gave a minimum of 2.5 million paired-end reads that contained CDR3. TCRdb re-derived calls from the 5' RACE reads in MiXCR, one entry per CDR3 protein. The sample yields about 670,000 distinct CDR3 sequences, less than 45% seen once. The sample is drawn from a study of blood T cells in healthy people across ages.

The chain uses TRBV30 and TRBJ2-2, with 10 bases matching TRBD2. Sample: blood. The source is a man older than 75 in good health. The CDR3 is CAWSTSGTDTGELFF. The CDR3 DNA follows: TGTGCCTGGAGTACTAGCGGGACGGACACCGGGGAGCTGTTTTTT.